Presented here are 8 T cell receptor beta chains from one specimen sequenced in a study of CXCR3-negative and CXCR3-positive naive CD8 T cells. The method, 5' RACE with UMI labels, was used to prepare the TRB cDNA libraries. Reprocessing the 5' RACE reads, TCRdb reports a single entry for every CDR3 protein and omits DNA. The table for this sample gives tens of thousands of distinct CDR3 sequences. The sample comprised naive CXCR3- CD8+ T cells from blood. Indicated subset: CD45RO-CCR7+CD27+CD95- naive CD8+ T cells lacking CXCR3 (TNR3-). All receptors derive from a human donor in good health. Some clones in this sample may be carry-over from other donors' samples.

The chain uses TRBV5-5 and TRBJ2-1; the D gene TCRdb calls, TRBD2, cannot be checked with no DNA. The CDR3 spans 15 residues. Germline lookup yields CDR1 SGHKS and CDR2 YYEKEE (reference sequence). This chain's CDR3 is CASSFLAGVYNEQFF.

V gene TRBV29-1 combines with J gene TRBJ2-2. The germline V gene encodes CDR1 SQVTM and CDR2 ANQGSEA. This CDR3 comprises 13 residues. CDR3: CSVQLPNTGELFF.

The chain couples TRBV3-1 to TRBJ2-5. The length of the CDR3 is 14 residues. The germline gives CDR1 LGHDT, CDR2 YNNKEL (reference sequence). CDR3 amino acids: CASSQDSSLETQYF.

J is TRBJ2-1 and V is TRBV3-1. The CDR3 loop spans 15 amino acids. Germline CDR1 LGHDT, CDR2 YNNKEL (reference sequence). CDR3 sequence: CASSQDQIWHNEQFF.

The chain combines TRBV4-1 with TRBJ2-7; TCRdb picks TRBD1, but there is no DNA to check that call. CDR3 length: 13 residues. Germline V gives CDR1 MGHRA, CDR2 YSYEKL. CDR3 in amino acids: CASSPPGANEQYF.

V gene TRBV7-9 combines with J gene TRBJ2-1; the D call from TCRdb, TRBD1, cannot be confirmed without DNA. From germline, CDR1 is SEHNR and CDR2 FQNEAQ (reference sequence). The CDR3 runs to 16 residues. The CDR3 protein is CASSLGRAGFVDLVFF.

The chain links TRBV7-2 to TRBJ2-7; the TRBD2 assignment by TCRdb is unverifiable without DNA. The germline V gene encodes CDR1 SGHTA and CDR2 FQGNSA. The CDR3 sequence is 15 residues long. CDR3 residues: CASRQLAGGTYEQYF. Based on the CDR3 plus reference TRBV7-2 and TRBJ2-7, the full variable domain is GAGVSQSPSNKVTEKGKDVELRCDPISGHTALYWYRQSLGQGLEFLIYFQGNSAPDKSGLPSDRFSAERTGGSVSTLTIQRTQQEDSAVYLCASRQLAGGTYEQYFGPGTRLTVT.

The CDR3 sequence is CASSPGTSSYEQYF. The rearrangement uses TRBV5-1 and TRBJ2-7; TCRdb gives TRBD2 as the D gene, but with no DNA this cannot be confirmed. The CDR3 contains 14 residues. Germline V gene sequence: CDR1 SGHRS, CDR2 YFSETQ.